This T cell receptor beta chain was obtained from a study of post-analysis software for immune sequencing data (dated by TCRdb to about 2015). About the investigation overall: The recorded disease courses included relapsing-remitting, secondary progressive and progressive-relapsing multiple sclerosis, and some patients had no subtype annotation. A subset of samples was prepared in parallel using single-end sample barcoding, then pooled and co-amplified after Illumina adapter ligation. The patient repertoires were set against 11 previously published healthy control repertoires from donors whose ages ranged from about 6 to 25 years. The study at large found these results: Four to six TRBV segments, including TRBV5-6, TRBV5-1 and TRBV20-1, were significantly more frequent in patients than controls. Normalized Chao1 diversity was significantly lower in multiple sclerosis patients than controls, suggesting substantial peripheral T-cell clonal expansion. The multiple sclerosis patient group was slightly younger than the control group. Strong co-clustering of samples prepared in the same batch was shown by direct clustering with F measure, prompting a batch-effect correction.

In this sample, this clonotype turned up a few times. This receptor's antigen is unknown. Per-base quality was not reported, and no clone a single base away is much larger than it. The protocol used for the library was PCR. Instrument on record: Illumina HiSeq 2500. To reduce PCR and sequencing biases, unique molecular identifiers were built into the TCR beta cDNA libraries. Approximately 500,000 cDNA molecules were obtained per 1 to 10 million input T cells, so each molecule approximated one T cell. The same protocol used for the earlier healthy control dataset was applied to prepare and sequence the patient libraries. Samples belonging to the same batch were prepared together, multiplexed and sequenced on a shared HiSeq lane. The study's own analysis went as follows. MIGEC handled the raw barcoded reads, throwing out single-read molecular identifier groups before consensus assembly and CDR3 extraction. Clonotype tables were post-analysed with VDJtools, and diversity was normalized by down-sampling all datasets to the smallest sample size. Repertoire overlap clustering matched CDR3 amino acid but not nucleotide sequences to correct batch-related cross-sample contamination. TCRdb reworked the public reads: Q25 trimming with fastp, MiXCR clone assembly, productive beta chains retained. One record per CDR3 amino acid sequence lists the most common genes and DNA. The authors' filters were not applied to this entry. The sample table records roughly 540,000 distinct CDR3 sequences; 34% of these occur just once. The ten largest clones represent about 5.6% of the sample.

To demonstrate the VDJtools post-analysis software, the study profiled TCR beta repertoires from the peripheral blood of about a dozen young patients with multiple sclerosis. The patients with multiple sclerosis were children and adolescents between about 6 and 15 years of age. The CDR3 contains 13 residues, cysteine and phenylalanine counted. Just CDR3 DNA is preserved here, 39 bases in frame from base 1. The germline V gene yields ENHRY for CDR1 and SYGVKD for CDR2. V was cut back by 4 bases and J by 5 bases, leaving a gap of 9 bases between them. The V and J segments used are TRBV10-3 and TRBJ1-5; 5 matching bases give a weak D call of TRBD1. The sequence came from a girl aged 2-17 years with multiple sclerosis. The material sequenced was blood. The DNA is TGTGCCATCAGTGGCGGGGGGGATCAGCCCCAGCATTTT. Its protein is CAISGGGDQPQHF.